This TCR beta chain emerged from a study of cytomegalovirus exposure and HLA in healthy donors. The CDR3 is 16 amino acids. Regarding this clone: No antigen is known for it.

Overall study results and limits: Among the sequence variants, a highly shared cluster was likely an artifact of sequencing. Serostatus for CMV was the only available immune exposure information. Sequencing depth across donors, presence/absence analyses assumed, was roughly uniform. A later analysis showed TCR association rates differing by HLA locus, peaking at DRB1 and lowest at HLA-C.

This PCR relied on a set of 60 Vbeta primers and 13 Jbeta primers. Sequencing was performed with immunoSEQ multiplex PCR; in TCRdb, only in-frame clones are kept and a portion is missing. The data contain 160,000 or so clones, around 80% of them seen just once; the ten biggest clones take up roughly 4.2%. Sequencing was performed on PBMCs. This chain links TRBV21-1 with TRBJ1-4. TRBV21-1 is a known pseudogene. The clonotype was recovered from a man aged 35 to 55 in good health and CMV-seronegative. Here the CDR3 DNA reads TGTGCCAGCAGCATTCCGGGGGGGGAACCTAATGAAAAACTGTTTTTT. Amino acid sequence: CASSIPGGEPNEKLFF.